The 18 T cell receptor beta chains below all came from one sample that was sequenced in a study of cytomegalovirus exposure and HLA in healthy donors. The PCR had 60 Vbeta and 13 Jbeta primers. Data came from immunoSEQ multiplex PCR; TCRdb stores just in-frame clones and leaves some out. This table holds approximately 150,000 clones, 82% found once. The source material was PBMCs. These receptors all stem from a male donor in good health and CMV-seronegative.

This chain joins TRBV6-5 and TRBJ2-5; 8 bases are shared with TRBD2. The DNA end lines up better with TRBJ2-7; the J call may be wrong. CDR3 length equals 14 residues. Germline assignment: CDR1 MNHEY and CDR2 SVGAGI. CDR3 nucleotide sequence: TGTGCCAGCAGTTACTTAGCGGGACCCTACGAGCAGTACTTC. It specifies CASSYLAGPYEQYF.

The CDR3 here is CASSFVSYEQYF. The CDR3 nucleotides are TGTGCCAGCAGCTTTGTATCCTACGAGCAGTACTTC. The J gene is TRBJ2-7, the V gene TRBV7-9, with D unclear. CDR3 length: 12 residues. V lost 3 bases to trimming and J lost 1 base, with 4 bases between them. Germline lookup yields CDR1 SEHNR and CDR2 FQNEAQ (reference sequence).

This chain connects TRBV7-2 to TRBJ2-3; 10 nucleotides align to TRBD2. CDR1 and CDR2 from the germline V gene are SGHTA and FQGNSA. The CDR3 length is 16 residues. V was clipped by 1 base and J by 2 bases; unmatched bases: 3. This CDR3 is CASSLVLAGPTDTQYF. CDR3 sequence (DNA): TGTGCCAGCAGCTTAGTACTAGCGGGACCCACAGATACGCAGTATTTT.

The chain couples TRBV25-1 to TRBJ1-1; D remains ambiguous. Germline CDR1 MGHDK, CDR2 SYGVNS. This CDR3 has 15 residues. V lost 3 bases and J lost 4, with 15 bases in between. The CDR3 nucleotides are TGTGCCAGCAGTGACGGCAGAAGAGGAGGCACTGAAGCTTTCTTT. Translation: CASSDGRRGGTEAFF.

The chain is built from TRBV25-1 and TRBJ2-7; tentative D call: TRBD2 (6 bases). CDR3 length: 11 residues. Trimming left V 6 bases short and J 4 bases short, with 7 bases between. Per germline, CDR1 MGHDK and CDR2 SYGVNS. CDR3 DNA: TGTGCCAGCAGGGGGGGATACGAGCAGTACTTC. It translates to CASRGGYEQYF.

The rearrangement joins TRBV7-2 to TRBJ2-1; possible D gene TRBD1, 5 bases. This CDR3 has 14 amino acids. V dropped 5 bases and J dropped 5 bases, with 13 bases sitting between them. Germline V gives CDR1 SGHTA, CDR2 FQGNSA. The CDR3 DNA reads TGTGCCAGCAGCCAGGGTTCCGTAGACAATGAGCAGTTCTTC. Amino acids: CASSQGSVDNEQFF.

CDR3 DNA: TGTGCCAGCAGCTTGGGACTAGCGGGAGGGGACAATGAGCAGTTCTTC. Its protein is CASSLGLAGGDNEQFF. The chain combines TRBV5-4 with TRBJ2-1, with 14 bases aligning to TRBD2. There are 16 residues in the CDR3. Germline trimming cut 0 bases from V and 5 bases from J; bases unmatched to any gene: 1. Germline V gene lookup returns CDR1 SGHNT and CDR2 YYREEE (reference sequence).

The chain uses TRBV9 and TRBJ2-3; weak D call: TRBD1 (6 bases). CDR1 and CDR2 from the germline V gene are SGDLS and YYNGEE. V dropped 1 base and J dropped 3 bases, with 21 bases sitting between them. The CDR3 runs 18 residues. In DNA, the CDR3 is TGTGCCAGCAGCGTATCCGGGTGGGGAGTAGGGGGTACAGATACGCAGTATTTT. Its protein is CASSVSGWGVGGTDTQYF.

This chain connects TRBV19 to TRBJ2-1, with D possibly matching TRBD1 (5 bases). V was shortened by 2 bases and J by 2 bases, with 13 bases between the two germline ends. The CDR3 has 16 residues. CDR1 LNHDA and CDR2 SQIVND come from the germline V gene (reference sequence). CDR3 loop: CASSILQGEAYNEQFF. Here the CDR3 DNA reads TGTGCCAGTAGTATACTTCAGGGTGAGGCCTACAATGAGCAGTTCTTC.

This chain uses TRBV25-1 with TRBJ2-5; the match to TRBD2 covers 11 bases. Trimming cost V 5 bases and J 1 base; bases outside gene matches: 3. CDR3 length equals 15 residues. Germline CDR1 reads MGHDK; CDR2 reads SYGVNS. CDR3 protein: CASSNSGRAQETQYF. CDR3 nucleotides: TGTGCCAGCAGTAATAGCGGGAGGGCCCAAGAGACCCAGTACTTC.

The chain uses TRBV7-2 and TRBJ2-1; 7 nucleotides align to TRBD2. The V gene's germline CDR1 is SGHTA and CDR2 FQGNSA. The CDR3 is 15 residues long. Trimming removed 5 bases from V and 0 bases from J; junction bases left unmatched: 4. The CDR3 region has the DNA TGTGCCAGCAGCCCTAGCGGTATCTCCTACAATGAGCAGTTCTTC. Residues: CASSPSGISYNEQFF.

The chain is built from TRBV2 and TRBJ2-1; 9 nucleotides align to TRBD2. Germline V gives CDR1 SNHLY, CDR2 FYNNEI. The trim removed 5 bases at V and 5 bases at J, leaving 16 bases unmatched. The CDR3 is 18 residues long. The CDR3 sequence is CASSRLAAPRSFNNEQFF. Here the CDR3 DNA reads TGTGCCAGCAGTCGACTAGCGGCCCCTAGATCCTTCAACAATGAGCAGTTCTTC.

The rearrangement links TRBV30 to TRBJ2-7, with no clear D. V was cut by 1 base and J by 3 bases, with 16 bases left in between. CDR3 length: 15 residues. Germline V gene lookup returns CDR1 GTSNPN and CDR2 SVGIG (reference sequence). The CDR3: CAWSEAGLSGYEQYF. CDR3 nucleotides: TGTGCCTGGAGTGAGGCAGGTCTATCCGGCTACGAGCAGTACTTC.

The V gene is TRBV7-2, the J gene TRBJ2-7, with 8 nucleotides matching TRBD2. With 6 bases clipped from V and 5 bases from J, the junction kept 9 bases outside the gene matches. CDR3 length equals 14 residues. CDR1 and CDR2 from the germline V gene are SGHTA and FQGNSA. The DNA for the CDR3 is TGTGCCAGCAGGTCGAGAGCGGGAGCCCACGAGCAGTACTTC. Its protein is CASRSRAGAHEQYF.

In this sample, this clone turned up once. V is TRBV10-3 and J is TRBJ2-7; D is unclear. Germline loops: CDR1 ENHRY, CDR2 SYGVKD. This CDR3 has 13 residues. The ends were cut back, 3 bases at V and 4 bases at J, with 10 bases in the middle. The CDR3 spells CAISDPQVYEQYF. Written as DNA, the CDR3 is TGTGCCATCAGTGACCCCCAGGTGTACGAGCAGTACTTC.

The V call is TRBV5-4, the J call TRBJ2-5; unclear D gene. Trimming took 1 base from V and 5 from J, leaving 6 bases between them. Germline loops: CDR1 SGHNT, CDR2 YYREEE (reference sequence). This CDR3 has 12 residues. The CDR3 sequence: CASSLISETQYF. The CDR3 nucleotides read TGTGCCAGCAGCTTGATTTCGGAGACCCAGTACTTC.

The chain combines TRBV7-9 with TRBJ1-2; D is unclear. The CDR3 is 16 residues long. The germline V and J ends were trimmed by 0 bases and 3 bases, with 14 bases remaining between them. The germline V gene has CDR1 SEHNR and CDR2 FQNEAQ (reference sequence). The CDR3 loop is CASSLATLNGDYGYTF. The CDR3 DNA reads as TGTGCCAGCAGCTTAGCTACACTTAACGGGGACTATGGCTACACCTTC.

A few counts support this clone. The V and J genes are TRBV6-5 and TRBJ2-5; 14 nucleotides match TRBD2. The CDR3 sequence is 16 residues long. Germline V gene lookup returns CDR1 MNHEY and CDR2 SVGAGI. After removal of 0 bases from V and 4 bases from J, the junction contained 1 base not matched to a gene. The CDR3 DNA is TGTGCCAGCAGTTACTCGGGACTAGCGGGAGCAGAGACCCAGTACTTC. Translated, it gives CASSYSGLAGAETQYF.